A single sample is the source of the 17 T cell receptor beta chains below, sequenced in a study of response to subunit inactivated influenza vaccine. A single record per CDR3 protein comes from TCRdb applying MiXCR to the RT-PCR reads. This sample carries around 150,000 distinct CDR3 sequences, about a tenth of them seen once, and the ten largest clones take over 10%. The sample consisted of non-naive T cells sorted from PBMCs, taken roughly 6 weeks after vaccination. The receptors were gathered from a middle-aged man who received an inactivated influenza vaccine.

The V and J genes are TRBV20-1 and TRBJ1-2; perhaps TRBD1 as D (5 bases). The germline gives CDR1 DFQATT, CDR2 SNEGSKA (reference sequence). The CDR3 is 14 residues long. With 5 bases removed from V and 3 bases from J, the gap between germline ends came to 16 bases. The CDR3 bases are TGCAGTGCTTTCTGGGAGGGGTCCGACTATGGCTACACCTTC. Translation gives CSAFWEGSDYGYTF.

There are a few counts of this clonotype. This chain links TRBV20-1 with TRBJ1-2; D unresolved. V lost 1 base and J 2 bases, leaving 11 bases between the germline ends. Germline V gene sequence: CDR1 DFQATT, CDR2 SNEGSKA (reference sequence). The CDR3 spans 14 residues. CDR3 in DNA: TGCAGTGCTAGAGTCCCCTTCGGGAACTATGGCTACACCTTC. Its protein is CSARVPFGNYGYTF.

This clonotype has a count of ten or more. The V and J genes are TRBV27 and TRBJ2-7, with 7 bases fitting TRBD2. Per the germline V gene, CDR1 is MNHEY and CDR2 is SMNVEV (reference sequence). The CDR3 is made up of 13 amino acids. V was clipped by 6 bases and J by 3 bases; unmatched bases: 5. The CDR3: CASSASGIYEQYF. DNA for the CDR3: TGTGCCAGCAGCGCTAGCGGAATCTACGAGCAGTACTTC.

This clonotype was detected many times. The chain joins TRBV5-1 to TRBJ2-1, with a possible D match to TRBD2 (6 bases). Trimming shortened V by 7 bases and J by 1 base, and 15 bases separated the two germline ends. Germline V gene lookup returns CDR1 SGHRS and CDR2 YFSETQ. The CDR3 contains 15 residues. CDR3 DNA sequence: TGCGCCAGCGCCACCAGCGGGTCTTCCTACAATGAGCAGTTCTTC. Translated, it gives CASATSGSSYNEQFF. The whole variable domain, remainder taken from reference TRBV5-1 and TRBJ2-1, is KAGVTQTPRYLIKTRGQQVTLSCSPISGHRSVSWYQQTPGQGLQFLFEYFSETQRNKGNFPGRFSGRQFSNSRSEMNVSTLELGDSALYLCASATSGSSYNEQFFGPGTRLTVL.

This clonotype came up a few times. The CDR3 protein is CASSRLASGSLADTQYF. CDR3 bases: TGTGCCAGTAGTAGGTTGGCTAGCGGGAGTCTCGCAGATACGCAGTATTTT. The gene calls are TRBV19 and TRBJ2-3; 10 nucleotides agree with TRBD2. Germline-derived CDR1 and CDR2 are LNHDA and SQIVND (reference sequence). CDR3 size: 17 residues. J lost 4 bases, V lost 4 bases, and 11 bases had no gene match. The full variable domain, rest sourced from reference TRBV19 and TRBJ2-3, is DGGITQSPKYLFRKEGQNVTLSCEQNLNHDAMYWYRQDPGQGLRLIYYSQIVNDFQKGDIAEGYSVSREKKESFPLTVTSAQKNPTAFYLCASSRLASGSLADTQYFGPGTRLTVL.

This clonotype appeared a few times. This chain connects TRBV11-3 to TRBJ2-7; D remains ambiguous. Germline CDR1 reads SGHNT; CDR2 reads YENEEA. V was trimmed by 1 base and J by 7 bases, leaving 11 bases between them. This CDR3 contains 13 residues. For the CDR3, the DNA is TGTGCCAGCAGCTTAGTAGTGGGTGGAGAGCAGTACTTC. This gives the protein CASSLVVGGEQYF.

The chain couples TRBV20-1 to TRBJ2-1; possible D gene TRBD2, 6 bases. Germline V gene data show CDR1 as DFQATT and CDR2 as SNEGSKA (reference sequence). Trimming took off 6 bases at V and 9 bases at J, with 18 bases between the two ends. The CDR3 sequence is 13 residues long. As DNA, the CDR3 is TGCAGTGCGAGGTTCACTAGCACGGCTGAGCAGTTCTTC. This encodes CSARFTSTAEQFF.

The rearrangement uses TRBV6-2 or TRBV6-3 and TRBJ2-7, with TRBD1 matching over 9 bases. This CDR3 comprises 13 residues. Per the germline V gene, CDR1 is MNHEY and CDR2 is SVGEGT. The junction had 3 bases not matched to a gene; V was cut back by 6 bases and J by 3 bases. In DNA, the CDR3 is TGTGCCAGCAGACGACAGGGGGTCTACGAGCAGTACTTC. Translated, it gives CASRRQGVYEQYF.

This chain links TRBV3-1 with TRBJ1-2; D gene uncertain. This CDR3 region has 13 residues. Between the trimmed V and J ends, which lost 4 bases and 4 bases, there was a span of 10 bases. Germline-derived CDR1 and CDR2 are LGHDT and YNNKEL (reference sequence). The CDR3 sequence: CASSPQISYGYTF. The CDR3 DNA follows: TGTGCCAGCAGCCCGCAAATTAGCTATGGCTACACCTTC.

The sample holds a few counts of this clonotype. In nucleotides, the CDR3 is TGCGCCAGCAGCTTGGGTAGGATGGACAATGAGCAGTTCTTC. This translates into CASSLGRMDNEQFF. The rearrangement joins TRBV5-1 to TRBJ2-1, with D unresolved. V was trimmed by 0 bases and J by 5 bases, leaving 9 bases between them. The CDR3 extends over 14 amino acids. Germline V gives CDR1 SGHRS, CDR2 YFSETQ.

In this sample, this clonotype turned up many times. The chain has TRBV7-9 and TRBJ2-7; D is perhaps TRBD1 or TRBD2 (5 bases each). From germline, CDR1 is SEHNR and CDR2 FQNEAQ (reference sequence). Between the trimmed V and J ends, which lost 5 bases and 4 bases, there was a span of 18 bases. The CDR3 spans 15 residues. CDR3 amino acids: CASSAGTAPPYEQYF. Here the CDR3 DNA reads TGTGCCAGCAGCGCCGGGACGGCACCTCCTTACGAGCAGTACTTC.

This clonotype was seen just once. The chain is built from TRBV11-2 and TRBJ2-5; D uncertain. Trimming left V 2 bases short and J 5 bases short, with 15 bases between. In germline, CDR1 is SGHAT, CDR2 FQNNGV. The CDR3 contains 15 residues. CDR3 sequence reads: CASSLRYSSDETQYF. Here the CDR3 DNA reads TGTGCCAGCAGCTTACGGTATTCGAGTGATGAGACCCAGTACTTC.

The chain joins TRBV30 to TRBJ1-2; D remains ambiguous. Germline CDR1 and CDR2: GTSNPN and SVGIG (reference sequence). V shed 3 bases and J shed 4 bases, with 15 bases lying between them. The CDR3 totals 14 residues. In nucleotides, the CDR3 is TGTGCCTGGAGAGAACCCGACACACGCTATGGCTACACCTTC. This translates into CAWREPDTRYGYTF.

This clonotype has just a few counts. The chain employs TRBV28 and TRBJ1-6; TRBD1 agrees at 7 bases. V lost 7 bases and J lost 1; bases outside the gene matches: 4. The CDR3 is 15 amino acids. Germline CDR1 is MDHEN and CDR2 is SYDVKM. The CDR3 DNA reads TGTGCCAGCACCTGGGGACAGTCCTATAATTCACCCCTCCACTTT. Its translation is CASTWGQSYNSPLHF.

This clonotype has more than one count but fewer than ten. The J gene is TRBJ2-5, the V gene TRBV24-1, with unresolved D. Trimming pared 1 base from V and 5 bases from J, leaving 19 bases between. Germline V gene lookup returns CDR1 KGHDR and CDR2 SFDVKD. The CDR3 has 17 amino acids. CDR3 DNA sequence: TGTGCCACCAGTGATTTCTCTTGGACCACATCTGGGGAGACCCAGTACTTC. Translating gives CATSDFSWTTSGETQYF.

V gene TRBV7-2 combines with J gene TRBJ1-2; the D gene is possibly TRBD1 (6 bases). The CDR3 loop spans 15 amino acids. V shed 5 bases and J shed 4 bases, with 17 bases lying between them. Germline V lookup: CDR1 SGHTA, CDR2 FQGNSA. The CDR3 DNA reads as TGTGCCAGCAGCGCCAGTTCCGGGGGCCGCTATGGCTACACCTTC. Translation gives CASSASSGGRYGYTF.

This clonotype was seen a handful of times. The V and J genes are TRBV7-3 and TRBJ2-1; 12 bases line up with TRBD2. The V gene's germline CDR1 is SGHTA and CDR2 FQGTGA. The V segment lost 5 bases and the J segment 7 bases; nucleotides outside the gene matches: 3. The CDR3 loop spans 14 amino acids. The DNA of the CDR3 is TGTGCCAGCAGCCCTGGACTAGCGGGAAATGAGCAGTTCTTC. It yields the protein CASSPGLAGNEQFF.